This T cell receptor (beta chain) was captured by sequencing in a study of blood T cell repertoires in COVID-19. Looking at the study overall: Acute and convalescent COVID-19 specimens originated in the United States, Italy and Spain. Sample material is recorded as cDNA or gDNA derived from T cells, B-cell-depleted T cells, or PBMCs.

The CDR3 covers 11 residues. Germline CDR1 SQVTM, CDR2 ANQGSEA. Trimming cost V 4 bases and J 10 bases, with 14 bases left between them. Original processing notes: Researchers report that nucleated cell counts were estimated from reference gene primer amplification. Some clones are missing from TCRdb's copy, which holds only in-frame ones; the method was immunoSEQ multiplex PCR. That table is the source of V, J and clone size, and D and trimming were worked out from the DNA. The data show over 600,000 clones, with 90% seen just once and about 0.24% held by the top ten. The clonotype originates from a woman under 30 with acute or convalescent COVID-19. Source material: peripheral blood. The rearrangement joins TRBV29-1 to TRBJ2-7; D possibly corresponds to TRBD1 (5 bases). CDR3 sequence (DNA): TGCAGCGTTGTGGGCAGGGTGGAACAGTACTTC. It codes for CSVVGRVEQYF.